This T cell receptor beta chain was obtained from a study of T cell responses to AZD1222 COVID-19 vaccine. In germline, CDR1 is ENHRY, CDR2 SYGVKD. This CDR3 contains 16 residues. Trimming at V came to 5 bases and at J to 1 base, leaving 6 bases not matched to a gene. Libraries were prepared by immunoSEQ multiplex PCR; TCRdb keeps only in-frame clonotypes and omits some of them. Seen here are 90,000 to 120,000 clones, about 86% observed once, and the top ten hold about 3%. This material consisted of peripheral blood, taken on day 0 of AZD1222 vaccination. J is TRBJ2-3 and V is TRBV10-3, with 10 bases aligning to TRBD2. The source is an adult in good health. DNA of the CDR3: TGTGCCATCAGTCTAGCCGGGACTAGCGGCACAGATACGCAGTATTTT. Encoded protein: CAISLAGTSGTDTQYF.